The sequence of this TCR beta chain was determined in a study of blood T cell repertoires in COVID-19 (dated by TCRdb to about 2020). Background on the whole study: Samples covering the acute and convalescent phases of COVID-19 were provided by collaborators in the United States, Italy and Spain. The prospective study material was composed of cDNA or gDNA derived from T cells, B-cell-depleted T cells, or PBMCs. Deeply sampled blood TCRbeta repertoires from subjects exposed to, actively infected with, or recovered from COVID-19 were included in the dataset. The repertoires were made available in a free public database intended to serve as a resource for research on the immune response to SARS-CoV-2. The samples were drawn from the first 160 participants of the ongoing ImmuneRACE study and from roughly 1,300 subjects provided by 6 global collaborators. The sample metadata nearly always contained a de-identified subject ID, COVID-19 status, age in years and sex. Where available, HLA class I and class II types were obtained from metadata supplied by the sample provider rather than from assay-based typing. General study outcomes and caveats: The amount of clinical and demographic metadata varied by source and participant and was provided uncurated.

Note on this clone: Its antigen target is currently unknown. No clone much larger than this one lies a single base away; base qualities are absent.

Collaborating institutions collected whole blood in K2EDTA tubes following their own protocols. For TCRbeta analysis, collaborator samples were shipped as frozen whole blood, as isolated PBMCs, or as DNA extracted from either sample type. Trimming leaves V shorter by 1 base and J shorter by 4 bases, with the junction holding 15 bases beyond the gene matches. Via the germline V gene (reference sequence), CDR1 is LNHNV and CDR2 YYDKDF. The CDR3 holds 19 amino acids from the cysteine to the phenylalanine. Kept here is only the CDR3 DNA, which spans 57 bases and is read in frame from base 1. The immunoSEQ Assay, a bias-controlled multiplex PCR, was used to amplify TCRbeta CDR3 regions from genomic DNA. From the authors' description of their analysis: The number of nucleated cells in each sample was estimated from the amplification of reference gene primers within the assay. To quantify the absolute abundance of each unique TCRbeta CDR3 rearrangement, sequence reads were collapsed and filtered. For each sample, productive Simpson clonality was calculated by taking the square root of Simpson's diversity index across productive rearrangements. TCRdb holds this immuneACCESS table with in-frame rearrangements only. Some clones are missing; in checked studies, unresolved V genes explain under half, and the rest has no known cause. Clone size and the V and J calls come from that table; the DNA yielded D and trimming. Counted in this sample were some 42,000 clones; roughly 86% of them appeared once. 7% to 7.5% of the sample lies in the top ten.

The source material was peripheral blood. The clonotype comes from a human donor in a cohort sampled during active COVID-19. Recombination connected TRBV15 to TRBJ2-2, and 7 junction bases match TRBD2. The nucleotide sequence is given as TGTGCCACCAGCAGAGGAATAGGTAGCGGGCGGAGGAGCACCGGGGAGCTGTTTTTT. Translated, it gives CATSRGIGSGRRSTGELFF.